This T cell receptor (beta chain) was captured by sequencing in a study of human T cells and chemical hapten exposure. Findings and caveats of the study: Expanded TCR sets contained significantly more large CDR3 similarity clusters than controls.

About this clonotype itself: Its antigen is not identified.

TCRdb reprocessed the RACE reads via MiXCR and lists one record per CDR3 protein. This table has 50,000 or so distinct CDR3 sequences, 9.9% appearing once. Time point in this sample: patch test 3, about 24 weeks after DPC sensitization. As for treatment: therapeutic diphenylcyclopropenone sensitization with weekly scalp DPC. Blood was collected ahead of every patch test applied. Before extraction, the whole blood was not fractionated, and total RNA was taken from it. The starting material was whole blood, obtained in connection with sensitization to the hapten diphenylcyclopropenone (DPC). The sequence came from a woman in her thirties or forties with alopecia areata. Some clones in this sample may be carry-over from other donors' samples.

The CDR3 protein is CASSSVRGNTIYF. The CDR3 bases are TGTGCCAGCAGCTCAGTGCGGGGAAACACCATATATTTT. This sequence joins TRBV7-2 and TRBJ1-3; no firm D call. Germline loops: CDR1 SGHTA, CDR2 FQGNSA. CDR3 size: 13 residues. Trimming stripped 4 bases from V and 4 bases from J, with 8 bases between.